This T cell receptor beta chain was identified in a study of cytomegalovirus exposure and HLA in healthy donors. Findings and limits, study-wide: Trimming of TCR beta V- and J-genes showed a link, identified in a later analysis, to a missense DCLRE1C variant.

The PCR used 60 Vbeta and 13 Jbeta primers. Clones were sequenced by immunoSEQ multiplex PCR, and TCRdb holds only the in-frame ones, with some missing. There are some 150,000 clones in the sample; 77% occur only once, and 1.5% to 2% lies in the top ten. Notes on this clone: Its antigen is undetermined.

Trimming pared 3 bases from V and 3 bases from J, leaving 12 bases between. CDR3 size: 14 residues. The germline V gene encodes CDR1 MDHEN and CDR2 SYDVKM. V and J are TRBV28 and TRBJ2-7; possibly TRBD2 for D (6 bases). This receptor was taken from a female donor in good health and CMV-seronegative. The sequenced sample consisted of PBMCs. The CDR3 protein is CASSLDGRVYEQYF. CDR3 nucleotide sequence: TGTGCCAGCAGTTTGGACGGGAGAGTCTACGAGCAGTACTTC.